The 8 T cell receptor beta chains below were found in one sample sequenced in a study of blood T cell repertoires in COVID-19. Repertoires were generated with immunoSEQ multiplex PCR, while TCRdb's copy carries only in-frame clones and drops some. The repertoire holds about 17,000 clones, with under 95% as singletons. Sequencing used peripheral blood. The receptors here all came from a man in his fifties or sixties with active COVID-19.

The CDR3 nucleotides read TGTGCCAGCAGTTACGGGACAGGGTCTTATGGCTACACCTTC. Amino acids: CASSYGTGSYGYTF. This chain joins TRBV6-5 and TRBJ1-2, with 9 bases fitting TRBD1. Losses at the gene ends were 2 bases for V and 5 bases for J; bases not matched to a gene: 3. The CDR3 consists of 14 residues. CDR1 is MNHEY and CDR2 is SVGAGI in the germline V gene.

The CDR3 sequence is CASSLLPQGAYTDTQYF. CDR3 nucleotides: TGTGCCAGCAGCTTGCTCCCGCAGGGGGCATATACAGATACGCAGTATTTT. The rearrangement uses TRBV5-5 and TRBJ2-3; 8 bases line up with TRBD1. V dropped 1 base and J dropped 3; count of bases not matched to a gene: 10. The CDR3 contains 17 residues. Germline loops: CDR1 SGHKS, CDR2 YYEKEE (reference sequence).

The chain joins TRBV5-4 to TRBJ2-1; 8 positions match TRBD2. This CDR3 has 16 amino acids. V lost 4 bases, J lost 9 bases, and 15 bases stayed unmatched. Looked up from germline, CDR1 is SGHNT and CDR2 is YYREEE (reference sequence). The CDR3 coding sequence is TGTGCCAGCAGCCCAGGACGGGGGGGTTTCTCCGGTGAGCAGTTCTTC. This codes for CASSPGRGGFSGEQFF.

This clone was counted a few times. J is TRBJ1-5 and V is TRBV19; 11 bases match TRBD1. The germline gives CDR1 LNHDA, CDR2 SQIVND (reference sequence). The CDR3 runs to 18 residues. V lost 1 base and J lost 2; bases outside the gene matches: 7. The CDR3 is CASSIGRRTGGGNQPQHF. CDR3 bases: TGTGCCAGTAGTATAGGTCGCAGGACAGGGGGCGGCAATCAGCCCCAGCATTTT.

The V and J genes are TRBV6-5 and TRBJ1-2; D gene uncertain. There are 13 residues in the CDR3. Germline V gene sequence: CDR1 MNHEY, CDR2 SVGAGI. The germline V and J ends were trimmed by 3 bases and 4 bases, with 9 bases remaining between them. CDR3 coding DNA: TGTGCCAGCAGTTATCGGTCCACCTATGGCTACACCTTC. This gives the protein CASSYRSTYGYTF.

The J gene is TRBJ2-2, the V gene TRBV18; D is uncertain. This CDR3 is built from 13 residues. Germline CDR1 KGHSH, CDR2 LQKENI. The V end was cut by 3 bases, the J end by 5 bases, with 7 bases between. This CDR3 is CASSPGTTGELFF. In nucleotides, the CDR3 is TGTGCCAGCTCACCCGGTACGACCGGGGAGCTGTTTTTT. Full variable domain (rest looked up from reference TRBV18 and TRBJ2-2): NAGVMQNPRHLVRRRGQEARLRCSPMKGHSHVYWYRQLPEEGLKFMVYLQKENIIDESGMPKERFSAEFPKEGPSILRIQQVVRGDSAAYFCASSPGTTGELFFGEGSRLTVL.

V and J are TRBV7-3 and TRBJ2-1; TRBD2 agrees at 10 bases. Germline V gene lookup returns CDR1 SGHTA and CDR2 FQGTGA. This CDR3 is 16 amino acids long. Trimming removed 5 bases from V and 0 bases from J; junction bases left unmatched: 4. The CDR3, as DNA: TGTGCCAGCAGCCCAATAGCGGGGGGCTCCTACAATGAGCAGTTCTTC. Its translation: CASSPIAGGSYNEQFF. Based on the CDR3 plus reference TRBV7-3 and TRBJ2-1, the full variable domain is GAGVSQTPSNKVTEKGKYVELRCDPISGHTALYWYRQSLGQGPEFLIYFQGTGAADDSGLPNDRFFAVRPEGSVSTLKIQRTERGDSAVYLCASSPIAGGSYNEQFFGPGTRLTVL.

The chain is built from TRBV29-1 and TRBJ1-1, with TRBD1 as a possible D gene (5 bases). V was cut by 4 bases and J by 5 bases, with 11 bases left in between. The germline V gene encodes CDR1 SQVTM and CDR2 ANQGSEA. The CDR3 length is 12 residues. In nucleotides, the CDR3 is TGCAGCGTTGGACCGGGGGGGACTGAAGCTTTCTTT. Amino acid sequence: CSVGPGGTEAFF.